This TCR beta chain was recovered during a study of sequential checkpoint blockade in melanoma (dated 2019 in TCRdb). In the study overall: Patients were assigned by 1:1 randomization to either first-line nivolumab followed by ipilimumab (arm A) or ipilimumab followed by nivolumab (arm B). Maintenance nivolumab came after both trial sequences. General conclusions and limits of the study: Larger, independent patient cohorts are needed to validate the response-prediction model that combines TCR metrics and mutation burden.

The immunoSEQ Assay was used to immunosequence TCRbeta CDR3 regions from genomic DNA. Prior to high-throughput sequencing, genomic DNA was amplified by bias-controlled multiplex PCR. Per the source publication's procedure: To quantify the absolute abundance of each unique TCRbeta CDR3 region, the sequences were collapsed and filtered. Clonality, defined as 1 minus Pielou's evenness, was calculated using productive rearrangements only. A previously published method was used to identify clones whose frequencies were significantly greater in on-treatment samples than in baseline samples. What TCRdb holds here is the immuneACCESS table cut down to in-frame rearrangements. Part of the clones is not present; checked against another copy, under half of the missing clones reflect an unresolved V gene, and the others are unexplained. V and J calls and clone size come straight from that table; D and trimming were deduced from the DNA. The sample table holds approximately 13,000 clones, of which approximately 48% were seen once. Jointly, the top ten make up about 16% of the sample.

Sample treatment or condition, as interpreted from the label and publication: randomized to nivolumab then ipilimumab (arm A) or the reverse (arm B). None of the trial patients had been given prior DNA-damaging chemotherapy. A FACS Aria II flow cytometer was used to sort live CD3+CD8+ cells that were negative for CD19 and CD56 from thawed PBMCs. CheckMate 064, a randomized, open-label phase II trial of sequential checkpoint blockade, was the source of the samples, all of which came from patients with melanoma. Leukapheresis was used to collect peripheral blood mononuclear cells, which were then purified with Ficoll-Paque and frozen in human serum with roughly 10% DMSO. Right after sorting, the blood CD3+CD8+ cells were verified to be >98% pure, and DNA extraction followed. Regarding this clone: What this receptor recognizes is not known. No per-base quality is available; no much larger clone lies one base away.

V has 4 bases trimmed and J has 1 base trimmed; junction bases matching no gene number 5. The CDR3 measures 17 amino acids from cysteine to phenylalanine. This entry keeps only the CDR3 DNA: 51 bases, framed from base 1. The germline V gene specifies SGHRS as CDR1 and YFSETQ as CDR2. The sample consisted of CD8+ T cells sorted from blood (inferred from file names), taken from a patient given nivolumab and ipilimumab in sequence. The chain links TRBV5-1 with TRBJ2-3, with 14 middle bases fitting TRBD2. This clonotype was obtained from a human donor with melanoma. CDR3 region: CASSLSGLAGGTDTQYF. The bases read TGCGCCAGCAGCCTGTCGGGACTAGCGGGGGGCACAGATACGCAGTATTTT.